Included here is one T cell receptor beta chain sequence, with context. The data belong to a study of T cells expressing NK-cell markers. About the research overall: Within the sequenced cohort of eight donors, seven exhibited HCMV seropositivity and one was seronegative.

The CDR3 covers 14 residues. CDR1 and CDR2 from the germline V gene are ENHRY and SYGVKD. cDNA encoding TCR beta was synthesized via 5'RACE template switching incorporating UMIs. Reprocessing the 5' RACE reads, TCRdb reports a single entry for every CDR3 protein and omits DNA. This repertoire includes 150,000 to 170,000 distinct CDR3 sequences. The sample consisted of blood T cells: a sorted CD56 or NKG2C T cell subset, CD4+ or CD8+ T cells, or bulk PBMC T cells (not recorded which). The chain combines TRBV10-3 with TRBJ2-3; TCRdb lists TRBD2, though no DNA is available to test this call. The clonotype originates from a woman aged 50 to 65 in good health. CDR3: CAISDRAPTDTQYF.